Listed below are T cell receptor beta chains from one sample, sequenced in a study of blood T cell repertoires in COVID-19. Profiling relied on immunoSEQ multiplex PCR, and the TCRdb table lists in-frame clones only, not all of them. The sample lists around 92,000 clones; over 80% were seen once. Sequenced input: peripheral blood. These receptors were taken from a woman of 80 years or more with acute or convalescent COVID-19. Each CDR3 is given with its conserved first and last residue. D genes are given only for firm matches. Size tells how often a clone was seen (once, few, many) or the class of an expanded clone, and some rows leave it out.

CASSDGLAGVNEQFF	TGTGCCAGCAGTGACGGTCTAGCGGGAGTCAATGAGCAGTTCTTC	.	TRBV6-4	TRBJ2-1	TRBD2
CATSERQTDTQYF	TGTGCCACCAGTGAACGACAGACAGATACGCAGTATTTT	.	TRBV24-1	TRBJ2-3	.
CASSRGQGSYEQYF	TGCGCCAGCAGTCGCGGACAGGGAAGCTACGAGCAGTACTTC	.	TRBV4-1	TRBJ2-7	TRBD1
CASSPRRGVDYNEQFF	TGTGCCAGCTCACCTCGGCGGGGAGTAGACTACAATGAGCAGTTCTTC	.	TRBV18	TRBJ2-1	.
CASSPRVAGILLQFF	TGTGCCAGCAGCCCCCGGGTAGCGGGAATCTTATTGCAGTTCTTC	.	TRBV9	TRBJ2-1	TRBD2
CASKVQGDTGELFF	TGTGCCAGTAAAGTGCAGGGCGACACCGGGGAGCTGTTTTTT	.	TRBV19	TRBJ2-2	.
CAWSYPGWRGYTF	TGTGCCTGGAGTTATCCGGGGTGGCGAGGCTACACCTTC	.	TRBV30	TRBJ1-2	.
CASSLVGGRGETQYF	TGTGCTAGCAGCTTAGTGGGCGGGAGGGGCGAGACCCAGTACTTC	.	TRBV7-7	TRBJ2-5	TRBD2
CASSYSGGVGTGELFF	TGTGCCAGCAGTTACTCTGGCGGGGTAGGGACCGGGGAGCTGTTTTTT	.	TRBV6-5	TRBJ2-2	.
CATTRDRAHEQYF	TGTGCCACCACCCGGGACAGGGCCCACGAGCAGTACTTC	.	TRBV15	TRBJ2-7	TRBD1
CASGRGWETEAFF	TGTGCCAGCGGTCGAGGGTGGGAAACTGAAGCTTTCTTT	.	TRBV12-3/TRBV12-4	TRBJ1-1	.
CAWSVQGNTEAFF	TGTGCCTGGAGTGTACAGGGAAACACTGAAGCTTTCTTT	.	TRBV30	TRBJ1-1	.
CASSTSSETQYF	TGTGCCAGCTCGACTAGTAGCGAGACCCAGTACTTC	few	TRBV18	TRBJ2-5	.
CASSRQEDQPQHF	TGTGCCAGCAGCCGACAGGAAGATCAGCCCCAGCATTTT	.	TRBV12-3/TRBV12-4	TRBJ1-5	.
CASSPLQGNTEAFF	TGTGCCAGCAGCCCCTTGCAGGGGAACACTGAAGCTTTCTTT	.	TRBV11-2	TRBJ1-1	.
CSVRDSYQPQHF	TGCAGCGTCCGGGACAGCTATCAGCCCCAGCATTTT	.	TRBV29-1	TRBJ1-5	TRBD1
CASSPPTDRGETQYF	TGTGCCAGCAGTCCCCCCACGGACAGGGGAGAGACCCAGTACTTC	.	TRBV28	TRBJ2-5	TRBD1
CASSQDRAREQYF	TGTGCCAGCAGCCAAGACAGGGCCCGGGAGCAGTACTTC	.	TRBV3-1/TRBV3-2	TRBJ2-7	.
CASSPGLAGVTGELFF	TGTGCCAGTAGTCCAGGACTAGCGGGAGTGACCGGGGAGCTGTTTTTT	.	TRBV19	TRBJ2-2	TRBD2
CATSDIQGTADTQYF	TGTGCCACCAGTGATATACAGGGGACCGCAGATACGCAGTATTTT	.	TRBV24-1	TRBJ2-3	TRBD1
CASSSPGLLAGTGELFF	TGTGCCAGCAGTTCGCCAGGGTTGCTAGCGGGCACCGGGGAGCTGTTTTTT	.	TRBV28	TRBJ2-2	TRBD2
CASSLGKAETQYF	TGCGCCAGCAGCTTGGGAAAAGCGGAGACCCAGTACTTC	.	TRBV5-1	TRBJ2-5	.
CASSQPLEPRKLFF	TGCGCCAGCAGCCAACCACTAGAACCGAGAAAACTGTTTTTT	.	TRBV4-3	TRBJ1-4	.
CASSFEGYTGELFF	TGCGCCAGCAGCTTCGAGGGATACACCGGGGAGCTGTTTTTT	few	TRBV5-1	TRBJ2-2	.
CAISESTVNTEAFF	TGTGCCATCAGTGAGTCGACAGTTAACACTGAAGCTTTCTTT	.	TRBV10-3	TRBJ1-1	.
CASSAGQQETQYF	TGCGCCAGCAGTGCGGGACAGCAAGAGACCCAGTACTTC	.	TRBV10-1	TRBJ2-5	TRBD1
CASSLETSGSYEQYF	TGCGCCAGCAGCTTGGAGACTAGCGGATCCTACGAGCAGTACTTC	.	TRBV5-1	TRBJ2-7	TRBD2
CASTGGPRRFF	TGTGCCAGCACTGGAGGCCCCAGGCGGTTCTTC	.	TRBV6-5	TRBJ2-1	.
CASSLTGLAGGYTDTQYF	TGTGCCAGCAGCCTAACTGGACTAGCGGGAGGCTACACAGATACGCAGTATTTT	once	TRBV11-2	TRBJ2-3	TRBD2
CASSKGLAKTQETQYF	TGTGCCAGCAGCAAGGGACTAGCGAAAACACAAGAGACCCAGTACTTC	.	TRBV5-4	TRBJ2-5	TRBD2
CSVSEGYNEQFF	TGCAGCGTTTCAGAGGGCTACAATGAGCAGTTCTTC	.	TRBV29-1	TRBJ2-1	.
CASSPHVGYGYTF	TGTGCCAGCAGCCCCCACGTCGGGTATGGCTACACCTTC	few	TRBV7-3	TRBJ1-2	.
CASSRATGDSPLHF	TGTGCCAGCAGCCGGGCAACGGGAGATTCACCCCTCCACTTT	once	TRBV3-1/TRBV3-2	TRBJ1-6	.
CASSQGVAYEQYF	TGCGCCAGCAGCCAAGGCGTAGCGTACGAGCAGTACTTC	.	TRBV4-1	TRBJ2-7	.
CASSLKQDYGYTF	TGTGCCAGCAGCTTAAAACAGGACTATGGCTACACCTTC	.	TRBV7-6	TRBJ1-2	.
CSVAPGPRGDYEQYF	TGCAGCGTTGCCCCAGGGCCTCGGGGGGACTACGAGCAGTACTTC	.	TRBV29-1	TRBJ2-7	TRBD2
CASNEGRGHLSEQYF	TGTGCCAGCAACGAGGGGAGGGGACACCTCTCTGAGCAGTACTTC	.	TRBV28	TRBJ2-7	.
CAISDGWGGMNTEAFF	TGTGCCATCAGTGATGGGTGGGGGGGCATGAACACTGAAGCTTTCTTT	.	TRBV10-3	TRBJ1-1	.
CASSITGGNTQHF	TGTGCCAGTAGTATTACAGGGGGAAACACCCAGCATTTT	.	TRBV19	TRBJ1-5	TRBD1
CSVGRGEQFF	TGCAGCGTTGGGAGGGGTGAGCAGTTCTTC	once	TRBV29-1	TRBJ2-1	.
CASSQFLRDTQYF	TGCGCCAGCAGTCAATTCCTGAGGGATACGCAGTATTTT	once	TRBV23-1	TRBJ2-3	.
CASSFGRDYGYTF	TGTGCCAGCAGTTTTGGGAGAGACTATGGCTACACCTTC	.	TRBV12-3/TRBV12-4	TRBJ1-2	.